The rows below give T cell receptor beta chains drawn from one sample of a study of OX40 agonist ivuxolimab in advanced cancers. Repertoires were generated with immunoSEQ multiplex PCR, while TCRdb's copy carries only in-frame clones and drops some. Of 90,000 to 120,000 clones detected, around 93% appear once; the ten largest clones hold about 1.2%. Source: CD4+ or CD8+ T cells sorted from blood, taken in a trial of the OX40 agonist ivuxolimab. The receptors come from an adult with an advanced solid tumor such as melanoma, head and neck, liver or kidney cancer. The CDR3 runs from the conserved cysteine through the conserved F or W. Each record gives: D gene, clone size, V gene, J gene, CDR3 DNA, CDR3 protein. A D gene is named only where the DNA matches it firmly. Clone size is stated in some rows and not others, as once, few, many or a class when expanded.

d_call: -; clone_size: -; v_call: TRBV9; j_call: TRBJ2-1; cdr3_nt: TGTGCCAGCAGCGGTAATGAGCAGTTCTTC; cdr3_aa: CASSGNEQFF
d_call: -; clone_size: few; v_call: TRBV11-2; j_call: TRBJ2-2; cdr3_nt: TGTGCCAGCAGCTTAGAGCCGGGGAACACCGGGGAGCTGTTTTTT; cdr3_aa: CASSLEPGNTGELFF
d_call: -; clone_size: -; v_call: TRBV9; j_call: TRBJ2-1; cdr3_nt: TGTGCCAGCAGCGGAGGGGATTCGTTGGGGGGACCCTACAATGAGCAGTTCTTC; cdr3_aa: CASSGGDSLGGPYNEQFF
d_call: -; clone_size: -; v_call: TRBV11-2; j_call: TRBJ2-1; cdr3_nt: TGTGCCAGCACCCTAGGGCTAGCGCGTTACAATGAGCAGTTCTTC; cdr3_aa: CASTLGLARYNEQFF
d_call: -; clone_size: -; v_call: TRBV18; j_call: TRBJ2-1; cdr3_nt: TGTGCCAGCTCACGTACCGGCCCGGCGGCTGAGCAGTTCTTC; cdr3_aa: CASSRTGPAAEQFF
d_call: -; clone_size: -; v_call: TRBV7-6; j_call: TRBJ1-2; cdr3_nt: TGTGCCAGCAGCTTATCAACCGGGACCATTAGGGGCTACACCTTC; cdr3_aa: CASSLSTGTIRGYTF
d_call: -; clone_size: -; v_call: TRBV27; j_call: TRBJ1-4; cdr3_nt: TGTGCCAGCAGTCCATTCGCAGCAACTAATGAAAAACTGTTTTTT; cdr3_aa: CASSPFAATNEKLFF
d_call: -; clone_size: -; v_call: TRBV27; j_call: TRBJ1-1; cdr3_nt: TGTGCCAGCAGTTTAAGGGGCGCGGGCACTGAAGCTTTCTTT; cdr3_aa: CASSLRGAGTEAFF
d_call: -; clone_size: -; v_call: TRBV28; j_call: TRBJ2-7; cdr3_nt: TGTGCCAGCAGTCCAGGGGGGGCGCATGTGTACGAGCAGTACTTC; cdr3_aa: CASSPGGAHVYEQYF
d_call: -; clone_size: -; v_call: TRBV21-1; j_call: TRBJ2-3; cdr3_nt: TGTGCCAGTACGCCGTACCATGTAAGCGGCCAGGGGGCAGATACGCAGTATTTT; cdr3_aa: CASTPYHVSGQGADTQYF
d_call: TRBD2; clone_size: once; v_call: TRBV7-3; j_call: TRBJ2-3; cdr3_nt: TGTGCCAGCAGCTTATCGCCAGGACTAGCGGGAGGACCGGCCACAGATACGCAGTATTTT; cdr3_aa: CASSLSPGLAGGPATDTQYF
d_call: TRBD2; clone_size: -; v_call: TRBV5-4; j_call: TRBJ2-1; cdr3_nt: TGTGCCAGCACCCCTGGCGGGACTAGCGGGAGTTGGGAGCAGTTCTTC; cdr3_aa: CASTPGGTSGSWEQFF
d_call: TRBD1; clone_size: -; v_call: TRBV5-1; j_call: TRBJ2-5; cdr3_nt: TGCGCCAGCGCCGGACAGGGTTCCCAAGAGACCCAGTACTTC; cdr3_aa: CASAGQGSQETQYF
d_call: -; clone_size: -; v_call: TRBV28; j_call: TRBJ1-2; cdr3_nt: TGTGCCAGCAGTTTGGGGGGGGTTGTCGGTTCGTATGGCTACACCTTC; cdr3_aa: CASSLGGVVGSYGYTF
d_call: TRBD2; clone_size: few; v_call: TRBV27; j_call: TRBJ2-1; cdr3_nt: TGTGCCAGCAGTTCTGGCCCCGGGACTAGGGTAGGGCGAGATGAGCAGTTCTTC; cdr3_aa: CASSSGPGTRVGRDEQFF
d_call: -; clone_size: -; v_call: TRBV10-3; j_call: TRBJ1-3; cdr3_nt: TGTGCCATCAGTGCCAACAGGTTCTCTGGAAACACCATATATTTT; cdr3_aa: CAISANRFSGNTIYF
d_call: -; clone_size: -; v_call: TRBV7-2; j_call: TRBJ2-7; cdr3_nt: TGTGCCAGCAGCCCCCGCTGGGGGCCCCACTCCTACGAGCAGTACTTC; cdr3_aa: CASSPRWGPHSYEQYF
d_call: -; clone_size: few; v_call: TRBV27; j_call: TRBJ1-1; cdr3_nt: TGTGCCAGCAGTTTATCAGGGGGCACTGAAGCTTTCTTT; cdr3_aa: CASSLSGGTEAFF
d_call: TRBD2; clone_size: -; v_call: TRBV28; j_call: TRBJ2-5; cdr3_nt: TGTGCCAGCAGTTTAGCACTAGCGGGAGAAAAGACCCAGTACTTC; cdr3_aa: CASSLALAGEKTQYF
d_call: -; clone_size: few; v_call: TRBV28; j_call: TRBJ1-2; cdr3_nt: TGTGCCAGCAGTTTAACGGATGGCTACACCTTC; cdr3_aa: CASSLTDGYTF
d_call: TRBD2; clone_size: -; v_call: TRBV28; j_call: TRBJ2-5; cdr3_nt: TGTGCCAGCAGTTATGGACTAGCGGGAAAAGAGACCCAGTACTTC; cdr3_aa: CASSYGLAGKETQYF
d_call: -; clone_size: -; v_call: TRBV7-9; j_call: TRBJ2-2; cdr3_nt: TGTGCCAGCAGCTTCCGACAGGGAGGGACCGGGGAGCTGTTTTTT; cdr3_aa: CASSFRQGGTGELFF
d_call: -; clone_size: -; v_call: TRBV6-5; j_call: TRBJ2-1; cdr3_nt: TGTGCCAGCACCCGAACGGGAGCCTCAGAGGAGCAGTTCTTC; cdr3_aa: CASTRTGASEEQFF
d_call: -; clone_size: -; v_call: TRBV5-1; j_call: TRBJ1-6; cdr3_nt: TGCGCCAGCAGCTTGGTTGGCGACAGCCAGCATAATTCACCCCTCCACTTT; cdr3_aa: CASSLVGDSQHNSPLHF
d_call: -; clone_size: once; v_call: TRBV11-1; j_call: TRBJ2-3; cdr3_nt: TGTGCCAGCAGCCCCGGGACTGACGCTAGCACAGATACGCAGTATTTT; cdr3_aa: CASSPGTDASTDTQYF
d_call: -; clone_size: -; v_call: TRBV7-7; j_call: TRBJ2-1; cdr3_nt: TGTGCTAGCAGCTTACACGGGACTTTCAATGAGCAGTTCTTC; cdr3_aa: CASSLHGTFNEQFF
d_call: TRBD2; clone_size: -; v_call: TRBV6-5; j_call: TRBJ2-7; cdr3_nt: TGTGCCAGCAGTCAACCGGGACTAGAGATATACGAGCAGTACTTC; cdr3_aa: CASSQPGLEIYEQYF
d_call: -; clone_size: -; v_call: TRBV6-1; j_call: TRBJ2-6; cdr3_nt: TGTGCCAGCTTCACAGTCTCTGGGGCCAACGTCCTGACTTTC; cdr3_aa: CASFTVSGANVLTF